This TCR beta chain was observed in a study of cytomegalovirus exposure and HLA in healthy donors. Study summary: Early release data held about 92 million unique TCRs from HLA-typed donors.

This CDR3 is 14 amino acids long. Germline V gene sequence: CDR1 SGHTA, CDR2 FQGNSA. V lost 1 base and J lost 3; bases outside the gene matches: 0. Primers included in the PCR were 60 Vbeta and 13 Jbeta primers. Repertoires were generated with immunoSEQ multiplex PCR, while TCRdb's copy carries only in-frame clones and drops some. The repertoire shows around 140,000 clones; the top ten hold around 2.4%. At the time of sampling, donors were nominally healthy, though unrecorded immune exposures were likely. This chain uses TRBV7-2 with TRBJ1-1, with 9 positions matching TRBD1. The TCR was taken from a woman between 18 and 30 years old in good health and CMV-seronegative. Sequenced sample: PBMCs. The CDR3 DNA reads as TGTGCCAGCAGCTTAGGGACAGGGGACACTGAAGCTTTCTTT. Its translation is CASSLGTGDTEAFF.